This T cell receptor (beta chain) was recorded in a study of response to subunit inactivated influenza vaccine. TCRdb re-derived calls from the RT-PCR reads in MiXCR, one entry per CDR3 protein. The sample lists about 780,000 distinct CDR3 sequences; roughly 20% were seen once. Findings of the study overall: Researchers suggested that each seasonal influenza vaccination recruits few new T cells.

Of note for this clonotype: Its antigen is as yet unknown.

The V gene lost 0 bases and the J gene lost 10 bases, with 7 bases spanning the gap. Germline lookup yields CDR1 MNHNS and CDR2 SASEGT. The CDR3 length is 13 residues. This TCR was sampled from a middle-aged man who received an inactivated influenza vaccine. This material consisted of PBMCs from blood, taken 4 to 6 days after vaccination. V usage is TRBV6-1 and J usage is TRBJ2-6, with D possibly being TRBD1 (5 bases). The CDR3 DNA is TGTGCCAGCAGTGAAGCCCAGGGAAACGTCCTGACTTTC. Translated: CASSEAQGNVLTF.